One and the same sample provided the 15 T cell receptor beta chains below, sequenced in a study of CD8 T cells in Susac syndrome (dated by TCRdb to 2018 to 2020). Library construction relied on the immunoSEQ multiplex PCR assay. RNA was extracted using the RNeasy kit, and roughly 0.5 to 1 microgram was reverse transcribed with random hexamers. TCRdb reprocessed the public reads (quality trimming at Q25 with fastp, clone calling with MiXCR) and kept in-frame beta chains. Under each unique CDR3 protein, matching rows form one entry showing the most common genes and DNA. The sample table holds 150,000 to 200,000 distinct CDR3 sequences, of which around 93% were seen once. About 0.14% of the sample is in the top ten clones. The material sequenced was CD4+ T cells from PBMCs. These receptors all stem from a human donor in good health.

This sequence joins TRBV7-2 and TRBJ2-1; D possibly matches TRBD1 or TRBD2 (6 bases each). With 7 bases removed from V and 8 bases from J, the gap between germline ends came to 18 bases. The CDR3 loop spans 14 amino acids. Germline values: CDR1 SGHTA, CDR2 FQGNSA. Here the CDR3 reads CASKGGGARDEQFF. The CDR3 DNA reads TGTGCCAGCAAGGGGGGAGGTGCCAGGGATGAGCAGTTCTTC.

This chain uses TRBV20-1 with TRBJ2-1, with 7 bases aligning to TRBD2. This CDR3 region has 14 residues. Trimming removed 4 bases from V and 6 bases from J; junction bases left unmatched: 9. CDR1 DFQATT and CDR2 SNEGSKA come from the germline V gene (reference sequence). The chain's CDR3 is CSAKRGGLSNEQFF. CDR3 sequence (DNA): TGCAGTGCTAAACGCGGGGGATTGAGCAATGAGCAGTTCTTC.

The rearrangement joins TRBV2 to TRBJ1-1, with 7 bases that match TRBD1. CDR1 and CDR2 (germline): SNHLY, FYNNEI. V shed 6 bases, J shed 1 base, and the junction held 8 bases outside the gene matches. The CDR3 totals 15 residues. This CDR3 reads CASRYRGGRNTEAFF. DNA for the CDR3: TGTGCCAGCAGGTACAGGGGAGGGAGGAACACTGAAGCTTTCTTT.

This rearrangement joins TRBV5-8 to TRBJ1-2; possibly TRBD1 for D (6 bases). The CDR3 contains 13 residues. The V gene's germline CDR1 is SGHTS and CDR2 YDEGEE. Trimming stripped 2 bases from V and 5 bases from J, with 10 bases between. CDR3: CASSFDRQYGYTF. DNA for the CDR3: TGTGCCAGCAGCTTCGACAGGCAGTATGGCTACACCTTC. Complete variable domain (other parts from reference TRBV5-8 and TRBJ1-2): EAGVTQSPTHLIKTRGQQATLRCSPISGHTSVYWYQQALGLGLQFLLWYDEGEERNRGNFPPRFSGRQFPNYSSELNVNALELEDSALYLCASSFDRQYGYTFGSGTRLTVV.

This clonotype was recorded only once. The chain combines TRBV2 with TRBJ1-2; maybe TRBD1 (6 bases). This CDR3 has 14 amino acids. V lost 4 bases and J lost 7, with 16 bases in between. Germline V lookup: CDR1 SNHLY, CDR2 FYNNEI. CDR3 sequence reads: CASSGLGGFGGYTF. The CDR3 DNA reads as TGTGCCAGCAGTGGCCTAGGGGGATTTGGTGGCTACACCTTC.

The rearrangement uses TRBV3-1 and TRBJ2-7; the D gene is possibly TRBD2 (6 bases). This CDR3 is built from 15 residues. Germline V gives CDR1 LGHDT, CDR2 YNNKEL (reference sequence). The V end lost 3 bases, the J end lost 3 bases, and 15 bases lay between the germline ends. CDR3 amino acids: CASSHRESGRYEQYF. The CDR3 nucleotides are TGTGCCAGCAGCCACCGGGAGAGCGGTCGCTACGAGCAGTACTTC.

This chain joins TRBV6-5 and TRBJ1-1, with D possibly matching TRBD1 (5 bases). Germline loops: CDR1 MNHEY, CDR2 SVGAGI. V lost 6 bases and J lost 0, with 11 bases in between. This CDR3 is built from 14 residues. The CDR3 here is CASRPQVMNTEAFF. CDR3 nucleotides: TGTGCCAGCAGACCACAGGTCATGAACACTGAAGCTTTCTTT.

The chain employs TRBV6-5 and TRBJ1-2; 9 nucleotides line up with TRBD1. There are 12 residues in the CDR3. The J segment lost 8 bases and the V segment lost 7 bases, leaving 5 bases of the junction unmatched. Germline V gives CDR1 MNHEY, CDR2 SVGAGI. For the CDR3, the DNA is TGTGCCAGCACCGGACAGGGGTTAGGCTACACCTTC. Translation: CASTGQGLGYTF.

This chain connects TRBV29-1 to TRBJ2-2; 12 bases fit TRBD2. The CDR3 consists of 18 residues. The V segment lost 5 bases and the J segment 2 bases; nucleotides outside the gene matches: 12. The germline V gene has CDR1 SQVTM and CDR2 ANQGSEA. CDR3 bases: TGCAGCGTTAAGGCGCGACTAGCGGGGGATCGAAACACCGGGGAGCTGTTTTTT. This codes for CSVKARLAGDRNTGELFF.

The chain links TRBV12-3 or TRBV12-4 to TRBJ1-3; D gene ambiguous. V gave up 3 bases and J gave up 1 base, with 10 bases separating them. The CDR3 contains 15 residues. This chain's CDR3 is CASSFGRLSGNTIYF. The DNA of the CDR3 is TGTGCCAGCAGTTTCGGCAGGCTTTCTGGAAACACCATATATTTT.

J is TRBJ1-2 and V is TRBV6-6; 8 bases align to TRBD1. Germline trimming cut 8 bases from V and 8 bases from J; bases unmatched to any gene: 4. CDR3 size: 11 residues. The V gene's germline CDR1 is MNHNY and CDR2 SVGAGI (reference sequence). Here the CDR3 DNA reads TGTGCCAGCCAGGGGGCGCGAGGCTACACCTTC. Translation: CASQGARGYTF.

This clonotype was seen once. The chain carries TRBV30 and TRBJ2-7; D gene ambiguous. Germline V CDR1 and CDR2: GTSNPN, SVGIG (reference sequence). The CDR3 length is 12 residues. Trimming stripped 4 bases from V and 0 bases from J, with 7 bases between. CDR3: CAWTAGSYEQYF. CDR3 sequence (DNA): TGTGCCTGGACCGCAGGCTCCTACGAGCAGTACTTC. Complete variable domain (other parts from reference TRBV30 and TRBJ2-7): SQTIHQWPATLVQPVGSPLSLECTVEGTSNPNLYWYRQAAGRGLQLLFYSVGIGQISSEVPQNLSASRPQDRQFILSSKKLLLSDSGFYLCAWTAGSYEQYFGPGTRLTVT.

The genes are TRBV6-4 and TRBJ2-1; 11 bases fit TRBD1. Germline CDR1 MRHNA, CDR2 SNTAGT. This CDR3 spans 15 amino acids. Trimming took 2 bases from V and 6 from J; bases not matched to a gene: 3. CDR3: CASSDTGTGGNEQFF. DNA of the CDR3: TGTGCCAGCAGTGACACCGGGACAGGGGGCAATGAGCAGTTCTTC.

The chain carries TRBV19 and TRBJ1-2; no clear D gene. The CDR3 runs 11 residues. CDR1 LNHDA and CDR2 SQIVND come from the germline V gene (reference sequence). Trimming pared 4 bases from V and 0 bases from J, leaving 0 bases between. The CDR3 region is CASSTNYGYTF. CDR3 nucleotide sequence: TGTGCCAGTAGTACTAACTATGGCTACACCTTC.

The chain couples TRBV5-8 to TRBJ1-2; D unclear. Trimming took 4 bases from V and 0 from J, leaving 7 bases between them. Per the germline V gene, CDR1 is SGHTS and CDR2 is YDEGEE. The CDR3 runs to 13 residues. The CDR3 spells CASSTSPNYGYTF. The DNA for the CDR3 is TGTGCCAGCAGCACGAGCCCTAACTATGGCTACACCTTC.